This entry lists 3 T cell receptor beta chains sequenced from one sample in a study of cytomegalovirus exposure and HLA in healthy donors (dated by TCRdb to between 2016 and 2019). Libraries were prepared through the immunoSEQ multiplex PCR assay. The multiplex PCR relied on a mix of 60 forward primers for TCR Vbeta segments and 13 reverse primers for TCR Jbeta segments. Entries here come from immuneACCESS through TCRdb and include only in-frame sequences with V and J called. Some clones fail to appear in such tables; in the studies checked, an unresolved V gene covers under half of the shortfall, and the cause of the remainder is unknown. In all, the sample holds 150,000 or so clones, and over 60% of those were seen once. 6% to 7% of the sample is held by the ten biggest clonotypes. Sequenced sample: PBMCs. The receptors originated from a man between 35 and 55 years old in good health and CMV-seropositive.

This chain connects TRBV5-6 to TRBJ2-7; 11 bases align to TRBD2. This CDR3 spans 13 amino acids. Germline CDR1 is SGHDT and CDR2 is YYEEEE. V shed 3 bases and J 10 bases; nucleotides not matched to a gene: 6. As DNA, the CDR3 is TGTGCCAGCAGCTCCTCTCTAGCGGGGGGTCAGTACTTC. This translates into CASSSSLAGGQYF.

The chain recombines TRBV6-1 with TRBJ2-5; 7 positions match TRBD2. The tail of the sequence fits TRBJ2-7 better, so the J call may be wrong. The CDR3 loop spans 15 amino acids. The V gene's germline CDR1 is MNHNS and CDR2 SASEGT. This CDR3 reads CASSELADYSYEQYF. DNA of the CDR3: TGTGCCAGCAGTGAGCTAGCGGACTACTCCTACGAGCAGTACTTC.

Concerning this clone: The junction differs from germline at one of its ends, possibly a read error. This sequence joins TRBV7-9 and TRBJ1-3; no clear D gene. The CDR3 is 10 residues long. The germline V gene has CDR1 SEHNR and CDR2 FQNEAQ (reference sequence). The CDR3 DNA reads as TGTGCCAGCAGCTCCCCCCCAGAACGATTT. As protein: CASSSPPERF.